The clone carrying this T cell receptor (beta chain) was picked up one time. Antigen unknown. This specimen comes from a study of T cell responses to AZD1222 COVID-19 vaccine. CDR1 is LGHNA and CDR2 is YNFKEQ in the germline V gene. There are 15 residues in the CDR3. Trimming cost V 4 bases and J 1 base, with 13 bases left between them. Produced via immunoSEQ multiplex PCR; TCRdb's table is partial and in-frame only. The repertoire holds 150,000 or so clones, with 90% as singletons. Whole-study results and caveats: Spike-wide coverage was observed for vaccine-associated CD4 TCRs, with dominant responses at 160-218 and 743-854.

The sequences come from peripheral blood, collected on day 0 of AZD1222 vaccination. The receptor was isolated from an adult in good health. This rearrangement joins TRBV4-2 to TRBJ1-1; unclear D gene. CDR3 loop: CASSPFWQENTEAFF. In nucleotides, the CDR3 is TGTGCCAGCAGCCCGTTTTGGCAGGAGAACACTGAAGCTTTCTTT.